This T cell receptor (beta chain) is drawn from a study of blood T cell repertoires in COVID-19. The wider study: The United States, Italy and Spain were the sources of the acute and convalescent COVID-19 samples. PBMCs, B-cell-depleted T cells, or T cells were the source of the cDNA or gDNA that made up the material.

This clone showed up just a few times. Original analysis: Scientists estimated how many nucleated cells there were by amplifying reference gene primers. Assay used: immunoSEQ multiplex PCR; TCRdb lists only in-frame clones, some missing. That table is the source of V, J and clone size, and D and trimming were worked out from the DNA. Of about 210,000 clones listed, about 89% are singletons. Sequencing used peripheral blood. The TCR sequence derives from a woman between 35 and 50 years old with acute or convalescent COVID-19.

CDR3 nucleotide sequence: TGTGCCAGCAGCTTCCAAGGGGGGGCGGAGACCCAGTACTTC. Its translation: CASSFQGGAETQYF. The rearrangement uses TRBV7-2 and TRBJ2-5; D possibly corresponds to TRBD2 (7 bases). The CDR3 runs to 14 residues. Germline V gives CDR1 SGHTA, CDR2 FQGNSA. Trimming stripped 3 bases from V and 5 bases from J, with 13 bases between.